The 32 T cell receptor beta chains below were found in one sample sequenced in a study of human T cells and chemical hapten exposure. As to time point: pre-sensitization, week 0. Sample treatment: therapeutic diphenylcyclopropenone sensitization with weekly scalp DPC. TCRdb passed the RACE reads through MiXCR, listing each CDR3 protein once. Altogether under 400,000 distinct CDR3 sequences are present, approximately 5.1% being singletons, with the ten largest covering 2% to 3%. The source was whole blood, collected in connection with sensitization to the hapten diphenylcyclopropenone (DPC). The receptors were sampled from a woman in her forties or fifties with alopecia areata. Some clones in this sample may be carry-over from other donors' samples.

This chain joins TRBV5-8 and TRBJ2-6; 7 nucleotides line up with TRBD1. With 4 bases clipped from V and 0 bases from J, the junction kept 4 bases outside the gene matches. Looked up from germline, CDR1 is SGHTS and CDR2 is YDEGEE. The CDR3 runs to 16 residues. The CDR3 nucleotides are TGTGCCAGCAGCAAGGGACAGTTCTCTGGGGCCAACGTCCTGACTTTC. It encodes CASSKGQFSGANVLTF.

This clonotype was found many times. The chain recombines TRBV12-3 or TRBV12-4 with TRBJ2-6, with D unclear. The V gene lost 6 bases and the J gene lost 3 bases, with 6 bases spanning the gap. This CDR3 comprises 13 residues. This CDR3 is CASRENGANVLTF. CDR3 DNA sequence: TGTGCCAGCAGGGAGAATGGGGCCAACGTCCTGACTTTC.

A note on this clonotype: A much larger clone differs by one base, so this may be a read error. This sequence joins TRBV6-5 and TRBJ1-1; 9 bases agree with TRBD1. V dropped 5 bases and J dropped 4; count of bases not matched to a gene: 11. Germline CDR1 and CDR2: MNHEY and SVGAGI. The CDR3 spans 16 residues. The CDR3 is CASSLNPGQGSTEAFF. CDR3 bases: TGTGCCAGCAGTCTTAATCCGGGACAGGGATCCACTGAAGCTTTCTTT.

The V call is TRBV6-5, the J call TRBJ1-1; a weak D match, TRBD1 (5 bases). CDR1 is MNHEY, CDR2 SVGAGI, per germline. The CDR3 consists of 14 residues. V was clipped by 5 bases and J by 5 bases, with 15 bases between them. For the CDR3, the DNA is TGTGCCAGCAGTAGCCCCAGAGGGGTTACTGAAGCTTTCTTT. It encodes CASSSPRGVTEAFF.

V is TRBV27 and J is TRBJ1-2, with TRBD1 matching 7 bases. CDR1 and CDR2 (germline): MNHEY, SMNVEV (reference sequence). The CDR3 totals 12 residues. The ends lost 2 bases at V and 8 bases at J; junction bases unmatched: 2. CDR3 sequence: CASSLPGQGYTF. CDR3 in DNA: TGTGCCAGCAGTTTACCGGGACAGGGCTACACCTTC.

This clonotype was detected a few times. This chain connects TRBV28 to TRBJ1-1; 7 positions agree with TRBD1. The ends lost 7 bases at V and 4 bases at J; junction bases unmatched: 12. Germline CDR1 is MDHEN and CDR2 is SYDVKM. The CDR3 loop spans 15 amino acids. The CDR3 loop is CASKRGLGGVTEAFF. CDR3 in DNA: TGTGCCAGCAAGAGGGGGCTAGGCGGGGTCACTGAAGCTTTCTTT.

This clonotype was counted only a few times. The chain uses TRBV4-3 and TRBJ2-5; possible D gene TRBD2, 5 bases. Germline V gene data show CDR1 as LGHNA and CDR2 as YSLEER. V lost 3 bases and J lost 5, with 10 bases in between. The CDR3 covers 13 residues. The chain's CDR3 is CASSQRESETQYF. The CDR3 DNA is TGCGCCAGCAGCCAGAGGGAATCGGAGACCCAGTACTTC.

This chain joins TRBV5-1 and TRBJ1-1; the D is unclear. The CDR3 contains 13 residues. V lost 3 bases and J lost 6, with 12 bases in between. Per germline, CDR1 SGHRS and CDR2 YFSETQ. The CDR3 loop reads CASSSWARPEAFF. CDR3 nucleotides: TGCGCCAGCAGCTCGTGGGCCCGTCCTGAAGCTTTCTTT.

This clonotype was counted between two and nine times. This chain joins TRBV3-1 and TRBJ2-1, with 7 bases identical to TRBD2. With 0 bases clipped from V and 4 bases from J, the junction kept 9 bases outside the gene matches. Germline CDR1 is LGHDT and CDR2 is YNNKEL (reference sequence). CDR3 size: 17 residues. The CDR3 loop reads CASSQDRAIAGYNEQFF. DNA of the CDR3: TGTGCCAGCAGCCAAGACAGGGCTATAGCGGGTTACAATGAGCAGTTCTTC.

This clonotype was detected a few times. This chain uses TRBV20-1 with TRBJ2-3, with 9 bases matching TRBD2. Germline loops: CDR1 DFQATT, CDR2 SNEGSKA (reference sequence). The length of the CDR3 is 15 residues. Germline trimming cut 0 bases from V and 6 bases from J; bases unmatched to any gene: 7. This CDR3 reads CSARDWTSGGDTQYF. CDR3 coding DNA: TGCAGTGCTAGAGACTGGACAAGCGGGGGGGATACGCAGTATTTT.

This clonotype was counted ten times or more. The chain is built from TRBV10-3 and TRBJ2-1; 10 bases are shared with TRBD1. Looked up from germline, CDR1 is ENHRY and CDR2 is SYGVKD. The CDR3 is made up of 14 amino acids. The trim removed 7 bases at V and 8 bases at J, leaving 8 bases unmatched. CDR3 in DNA: TGTGCCATCATGGACCGGGACAGGGGTGATGAGCAGTTCTTC. Residues: CAIMDRDRGDEQFF.

The V gene is TRBV5-6, the J gene TRBJ2-1; no clear D gene. V lost 4 bases and J lost 2, with 7 bases in between. The germline V gene has CDR1 SGHDT and CDR2 YYEEEE. The CDR3 length is 13 residues. DNA of the CDR3: TGTGCCAGCAGCCGACAAACCTACAATGAGCAGTTCTTC. It encodes CASSRQTYNEQFF.

This clonotype was counted many times. The V and J genes are TRBV29-1 and TRBJ2-3; the match to TRBD2 covers 11 bases. This CDR3 comprises 15 residues. V shed 7 bases, J shed 5 bases, and the junction held 11 bases outside the gene matches. In germline, CDR1 is SQVTM, CDR2 ANQGSEA. For the CDR3, the DNA is TGCAGCGGCGGACATAGCGGGGGGGATTTAGATACGCAGTATTTT. It yields the protein CSGGHSGGDLDTQYF.

This clonotype showed up just a few times. V usage is TRBV6-6 and J usage is TRBJ1-5; D is undetermined. CDR3 length: 17 residues. Trimming took off 2 bases at V and 1 base at J, with 15 bases between the two ends. CDR1 is MNHNY and CDR2 is SVGAGI in the germline V gene (reference sequence). CDR3 residues: CASSYPLGDRSNQPQHF. CDR3 DNA sequence: TGTGCCAGCAGTTACCCCCTGGGAGATCGGAGCAATCAGCCCCAGCATTTT.

This clonotype has only a few counts. V and J are TRBV29-1 and TRBJ2-3; 7 bases line up with TRBD2. CDR3 length: 14 residues. Trimming removed 4 bases from V and 4 bases from J; junction bases left unmatched: 8. Looked up from germline, CDR1 is SQVTM and CDR2 is ANQGSEA. In nucleotides, the CDR3 is TGCAGCGTTGCGGACGCGGGGAGGGCAGATACGCAGTATTTT. This gives the protein CSVADAGRADTQYF.

The chain uses TRBV6-5 and TRBJ2-7, with 10 bases that match TRBD2. CDR1 is MNHEY, CDR2 SVGAGI, per germline. The V gene end was trimmed by 3 bases and the J gene end by 1 base; junction bases not matched to a gene: 3. This CDR3 has 15 amino acids. CDR3 DNA: TGTGCCAGCAGTTATCGTAGCGGGGGGTCCTACGAGCAGTACTTC. As protein: CASSYRSGGSYEQYF.

This rearrangement joins TRBV9 to TRBJ1-2; D gene uncertain. CDR1 and CDR2 (germline): SGDLS, YYNGEE. This CDR3 has 15 amino acids. V was cut by 0 bases and J by 4 bases, with 13 bases left in between. In DNA form, the CDR3 reads TGTGCCAGCAGCGTAGGGAGACCGGGTGGCTATGGCTACACCTTC. This translates into CASSVGRPGGYGYTF.

The sample holds a few counts of this clonotype. The V call is TRBV12-3 or TRBV12-4, the J call TRBJ1-1; possibly TRBD1 for D (6 bases). V dropped 6 bases and J dropped 5 bases, with 16 bases sitting between them. The CDR3 extends over 14 amino acids. The CDR3: CASREGGAGTEAFF. As DNA, the CDR3 is TGTGCCAGCAGAGAGGGGGGCGCGGGTACTGAAGCTTTCTTT.

The table lists this clonotype with many counts. DNA for the CDR3: TGCAGCGTTGAAAGTAACACCGGGGAGCTGTTTTTT. It is translated as CSVESNTGELFF. The rearrangement links TRBV29-1 to TRBJ2-2; D is ambiguous. Germline V CDR1 and CDR2: SQVTM, ANQGSEA. V lost 2 bases and J lost 2, with 3 bases in between. CDR3 size: 12 residues.

This chain connects TRBV7-8 to TRBJ1-1, with D possibly being TRBD1 (5 bases). V lost 1 base and J 4 bases, leaving 10 bases between the germline ends. This CDR3 comprises 14 residues. Looked up from germline, CDR1 is SGHVS and CDR2 is FQNEAQ. The CDR3 is CASSLEAGSTEAFF. DNA of the CDR3: TGTGCCAGCAGCTTAGAAGCAGGGAGCACTGAAGCTTTCTTT.

This clonotype was found many times. The chain uses TRBV15 and TRBJ2-1; 10 nucleotides align to TRBD2. CDR3 length equals 16 residues. Germline CDR1 LNHNV, CDR2 YYDKDF (reference sequence). Trimming removed 3 bases from V and 1 base from J; junction bases left unmatched: 3. This CDR3 reads CATSRGSGRSYNEQFF. As DNA, the CDR3 is TGTGCCACCAGCAGGGGTAGCGGGAGGTCCTACAATGAGCAGTTCTTC.

The gene calls are TRBV10-3 and TRBJ2-7; D is uncertain. The V gene's germline CDR1 is ENHRY and CDR2 SYGVKD. The CDR3 is made up of 14 amino acids. Trimming left V 3 bases short and J 0 bases short, with 9 bases between. The CDR3 region has the DNA TGTGCCATCAGTGATAATCTGATCTCCTACGAGCAGTACTTC. It translates to CAISDNLISYEQYF.

This clonotype has ten or more counts. This CDR3 reads CSARVRTSGRFYEQYF. In DNA form, the CDR3 reads TGCAGTGCTAGGGTTAGGACTAGCGGGAGGTTCTACGAGCAGTACTTC. The J gene is TRBJ2-7, the V gene TRBV20-1; TRBD2 matches at 14 bases. Germline V CDR1 and CDR2: DFQATT, SNEGSKA (reference sequence). This CDR3 region has 16 residues. Germline trimming cut 3 bases from V and 3 bases from J; bases unmatched to any gene: 7.

At least ten counts were recorded for this clonotype. The rearrangement joins TRBV28 to TRBJ1-5; 7 nucleotides align to TRBD1. Germline CDR1 MDHEN, CDR2 SYDVKM. CDR3 length: 14 amino acids. J was trimmed by 3 bases and V by 5 bases; bases with no gene match: 4. CDR3 loop: CASSMGQINQPQHF. The CDR3 DNA reads as TGTGCCAGCAGTATGGGACAGATCAATCAGCCCCAGCATTTT.

There are a few counts of this clonotype. CDR3 residues: CSAREAGNLIGYTF. The DNA of the CDR3 is TGCAGTGCTAGAGAGGCAGGCAACTTAATCGGCTACACCTTC. V gene TRBV20-1 combines with J gene TRBJ1-2; no clear D. V was cut by 0 bases and J by 8 bases, with 16 bases left in between. Germline V gene lookup returns CDR1 DFQATT and CDR2 SNEGSKA (reference sequence). The CDR3 has 14 amino acids.

The chain is built from TRBV12-3 or TRBV12-4 and TRBJ1-5; TRBD1 might be the D (6 bases). V was clipped by 5 bases and J by 8 bases, with 19 bases between them. CDR3 length: 15 residues. Written as DNA, the CDR3 is TGTGCCAGCAGTCGCCCCCGCAGGCGGGACAAGCCCCAGCATTTT. As protein: CASSRPRRRDKPQHF.

The V and J genes are TRBV12-3 or TRBV12-4 and TRBJ1-1; D gene unclear. The CDR3 is 13 residues long. Trimming stripped 7 bases from V and 1 base from J, with 10 bases between. CDR3 region: CASKEGPNTEAFF. The CDR3 DNA sequence: TGTGCCAGCAAGGAAGGCCCGAACACTGAAGCTTTCTTT.

Many counts were recorded for this clonotype. The chain recombines TRBV10-3 with TRBJ2-3, with D unclear. The CDR3 sequence is 15 residues long. Trimming took 7 bases from V and 2 from J, leaving 16 bases between them. From germline, CDR1 is ENHRY and CDR2 SYGVKD. Written as DNA, the CDR3 is TGTGCCATCAAAAAAGAAAGGGCTAACACAGATACGCAGTATTTT. As protein: CAIKKERANTDTQYF.

This clonotype was picked up a small number of times. The chain links TRBV27 to TRBJ2-3; D remains unclear. The CDR3 is 14 amino acids. Trimming left V 0 bases short and J 7 bases short, with 11 bases between. The germline CDR1 and CDR2 sequences are MNHEY and SMNVEV (reference sequence). The CDR3 spells CASSLSPRGHTQYF. Written as DNA, the CDR3 is TGTGCCAGCAGTTTATCACCCCGCGGACATACGCAGTATTTT.

The chain has TRBV2 and TRBJ1-1; 9 positions agree with TRBD1. The CDR3 covers 16 residues. Trimming removed 0 bases from V and 4 bases from J; junction bases left unmatched: 6. CDR1 SNHLY and CDR2 FYNNEI come from the germline V gene. The CDR3 DNA reads as TGTGCCAGCAGTGAAGCCGGGACAGGGATGGTCACTGAAGCTTTCTTT. Protein: CASSEAGTGMVTEAFF.

The chain employs TRBV27 and TRBJ2-7; D possibly matches TRBD1 or TRBD2 (5 bases each). Trimming left V 4 bases short and J 2 bases short, with 12 bases between. Germline CDR1 reads MNHEY; CDR2 reads SMNVEV (reference sequence). The CDR3 covers 14 residues. The CDR3 loop is CASSYNGATYEQYF. In DNA, the CDR3 is TGTGCCAGCAGTTATAACGGGGCCACCTACGAGCAGTACTTC.

CDR3 bases: TGTGCCAGCAGCCGCTGGACAGGGGATGGGAGCACAGATACGCAGTATTTT. Translated: CASSRWTGDGSTDTQYF. This chain connects TRBV3-1 to TRBJ2-3; 9 bases agree with TRBD1. Germline values: CDR1 LGHDT, CDR2 YNNKEL (reference sequence). The ends lost 4 bases at V and 0 bases at J; junction bases unmatched: 8. The CDR3 has 17 residues.